The 2 T cell receptor beta chains presented below share a single source sample, sequenced in a study of cytomegalovirus exposure and HLA in healthy donors. Sequenced by immunoSEQ multiplex PCR; TCRdb stores in-frame clones only, minus some. The data show 150,000 to 250,000 clones, with more than 65% seen just once and roughly 12% held by the top ten. The material sequenced was PBMCs. Every receptor here comes from a woman between 25 and 40 years old in good health and CMV-seropositive.

The V and J genes are TRBV28 and TRBJ1-1, with 10 nucleotides matching TRBD1. J was trimmed by 4 bases and V by 7 bases; bases with no gene match: 9. The germline CDR1 and CDR2 sequences are MDHEN and SYDVKM. The CDR3 runs to 15 residues. The CDR3 DNA follows: TGTGCCAGCAACTACGAACGGACAGGGGGCACTGAAGCTTTCTTT. It is translated as CASNYERTGGTEAFF.

This clone was detected once. The genes are TRBV30 and TRBJ2-3; 8 nucleotides match TRBD2. J lost 3 bases, V lost 5 bases, and 7 bases had no gene match. Germline CDR1 GTSNPN, CDR2 SVGIG (reference sequence). This CDR3 contains 14 residues. This chain's CDR3 is CAWRTSGGTDTQYF. Here the CDR3 DNA reads TGTGCCTGGCGTACTAGCGGTGGAACAGATACGCAGTATTTT.